The 18 T cell receptor beta chains below were found in one sample sequenced in a study of blood T cell repertoires in COVID-19. Data came from immunoSEQ multiplex PCR; TCRdb stores just in-frame clones and leaves some out. The table includes a few hundred thousand clones, nearly 90% detected once. The sequenced sample was peripheral blood. These receptors originate from a woman between 40 and 50 years old who had recovered from COVID-19.

The chain carries TRBV5-5 and TRBJ1-2, with 8 bases identical to TRBD1. The CDR3 runs 16 residues. J was trimmed by 4 bases and V by 3 bases; bases with no gene match: 11. Looked up from germline, CDR1 is SGHKS and CDR2 is YYEKEE (reference sequence). CDR3 protein: CASSSRQGPPFYGYTF. CDR3 nucleotides: TGTGCCAGCAGCTCTAGACAGGGGCCCCCTTTCTATGGCTACACCTTC.

The chain recombines TRBV5-4 with TRBJ2-1; 7 positions agree with TRBD2. Germline lookup yields CDR1 SGHNT and CDR2 YYREEE (reference sequence). J lost 6 bases, V lost 0 bases, and 9 bases had no gene match. There are 16 residues in the CDR3. The CDR3 loop is CASSLGLAVNGNEQFF. The CDR3 DNA reads as TGTGCCAGCAGCTTGGGCCTAGCGGTTAACGGCAATGAGCAGTTCTTC. The full variable domain, rest sourced from reference TRBV5-4 and TRBJ2-1, is ETGVTQSPTHLIKTRGQQVTLRCSSQSGHNTVSWYQQALGQGPQFIFQYYREEENGRGNFPPRFSGLQFPNYSSELNVNALELDDSALYLCASSLGLAVNGNEQFFGPGTRLTVL.

This rearrangement joins TRBV21-1 to TRBJ2-3; the DNA was not used to check the table's D call, TRBD2. TRBV21-1 is classified as a pseudogene. The CDR3 has 16 amino acids. CDR3: CASSTQRDTSTDTQYF. The DNA of the CDR3 is TGTGCCAGCAGCACTCAGCGGGATACTAGCACAGATACGCAGTATTTT.

This sequence joins TRBV30 and TRBJ2-6; the match to TRBD1 covers 8 bases. The V gene end was trimmed by 7 bases and the J gene end by 0 bases; junction bases not matched to a gene: 2. This CDR3 is 14 amino acids long. The germline CDR1 and CDR2 sequences are GTSNPN and SVGIG (reference sequence). The CDR3, as DNA: TGTGCCTACGACAGGGGCTCTGGGGCCAACGTCCTGACTTTC. Protein: CAYDRGSGANVLTF. Full variable domain (missing parts from reference TRBV30 and TRBJ2-6): SQTIHQWPATLVQPVGSPLSLECTVEGTSNPNLYWYRQAAGRGLQLLFYSVGIGQISSEVPQNLSASRPQDRQFILSSKKLLLSDSGFYLCAYDRGSGANVLTFGAGSRLTVL.

This clone came up once. The gene calls are TRBV2 and TRBJ2-5; 8 nucleotides match TRBD1. Per germline, CDR1 SNHLY and CDR2 FYNNEI. The CDR3 has 16 amino acids. J gave up 5 bases and V 6 bases, and 14 bases lay outside the gene matches. As DNA, the CDR3 is TGTGCCAGCAGACCCACAATGGCAGGGGGCTTGGAGACCCAGTACTTC. Amino acid sequence: CASRPTMAGGLETQYF.

The chain's CDR3 is CASSQVNGYTF. The CDR3 nucleotides read TGTGCCAGCAGTCAGGTCAATGGCTACACCTTC. This chain uses TRBV12-3 or TRBV12-4 with TRBJ1-2, with D hard to call. The CDR3 length is 11 residues. Trimming left V 5 bases short and J 6 bases short, with 7 bases between.

For the CDR3, the DNA is TGTGCCAGCAGATCTCCTTTAACAGGGGGTGGCTACACCTTC. This encodes CASRSPLTGGGYTF. The J gene is TRBJ1-2, the V gene TRBV28; 8 positions match TRBD1. The CDR3 length is 14 residues. Germline CDR1 and CDR2: MDHEN and SYDVKM. J was trimmed by 7 bases and V by 6 bases; bases with no gene match: 10.

This chain joins TRBV21-1 and TRBJ2-4; TRBD2, the D gene given by the table, was not confirmed from the DNA. TRBV21-1 is tagged as a pseudogene. The CDR3 runs to 17 residues. CDR3 sequence: CASSKAGGMETKNIQYF. CDR3 sequence (DNA): TGTGCCAGCAGCAAAGCGGGCGGGATGGAAACCAAAAACATTCAGTACTTC.

This clone was detected once. The rearrangement uses TRBV3-1 (or the pseudogene TRBV3-2) and TRBJ1-1; D is undetermined. Germline values: CDR1 LGHDT, CDR2 YNNKEL (reference sequence). Trimming pared 4 bases from V and 3 bases from J, leaving 9 bases between. The CDR3 runs 13 residues. The CDR3 loop is CASSRVFDTEAFF. The CDR3 DNA reads as TGTGCCAGCAGCCGTGTCTTTGACACTGAAGCTTTCTTT.

The genes are TRBV11-2 and TRBJ1-5; 7 bases line up with TRBD1. CDR1 and CDR2 from the germline V gene are SGHAT and FQNNGV. The CDR3 loop spans 14 amino acids. Unmatched junction bases numbered 1, after V lost 1 base and J lost 4 bases. CDR3 nucleotides: TGTGCCAGCAGCTTAGGACAGGGAAATCAGCCCCAGCATTTT. It codes for CASSLGQGNQPQHF.

The genes are TRBV2 and TRBJ1-5; D remains unclear. This CDR3 region has 15 residues. The germline gives CDR1 SNHLY, CDR2 FYNNEI. V was trimmed by 1 base and J by 1 base, leaving 8 bases between them. The CDR3 is CASSEGDMSNQPQHF. DNA of the CDR3: TGTGCCAGCAGTGAAGGAGACATGAGCAATCAGCCCCAGCATTTT.

This CDR3 is CASSVGQGPYEQYF. For the CDR3, the DNA is TGTGCCAGTAGTGTGGGACAGGGCCCCTACGAGCAGTACTTC. This chain joins TRBV19 and TRBJ2-7; 9 positions match TRBD1. The CDR3 loop spans 14 amino acids. Germline V CDR1 and CDR2: LNHDA, SQIVND (reference sequence). J lost 2 bases, V lost 5 bases, and 4 bases had no gene match.

The CDR3 region has the DNA TGTGCCAGCAGGGGAGGGGGTGGAGGTGAAAAACTGTTTTTT. Encoded protein: CASRGGGGGEKLFF. The rearrangement joins TRBV28 to TRBJ1-4, with a tentative D call TRBD1 (6 bases). The ends were cut back, 6 bases at V and 7 bases at J, with 15 bases in the middle. CDR1 MDHEN and CDR2 SYDVKM come from the germline V gene. The CDR3 consists of 14 residues.

The CDR3 protein is CASSQGSGGYTF. DNA for the CDR3: TGTGCCAGCAGCCAGGGTAGTGGTGGCTACACCTTC. The chain recombines TRBV7-9 with TRBJ1-2; weak D call: TRBD1 (5 bases). The germline V gene encodes CDR1 SEHNR and CDR2 FQNEAQ (reference sequence). V lost 5 bases and J lost 7, with 11 bases in between. The CDR3 spans 12 residues. Using reference TRBV7-9 and TRBJ1-2 for the parts outside the CDR3, the full variable domain is DTGVSQNPRHKITKRGQNVTFRCDPISEHNRLYWYRQTLGQGPEFLTYFQNEAQLEKSRLLSDRFSAERPKGSFSTLEIQRTEQGDSAMYLCASSQGSGGYTFGSGTRLTVV.

The rearrangement links TRBV19 to TRBJ2-2; the D is unclear. Deletions cut 5 bases from V and 2 bases from J, with 15 bases between. Germline CDR1 is LNHDA and CDR2 is SQIVND (reference sequence). There are 16 residues in the CDR3. The CDR3 DNA reads TGTGCCAGTAGTCCCCCATCAGGTAGTAACACCGGGGAGCTGTTTTTT. It is translated as CASSPPSGSNTGELFF.

This chain connects TRBV2 to TRBJ1-1; 8 positions match TRBD1. V shed 7 bases, J shed 5 bases, and the junction held 9 bases outside the gene matches. The length of the CDR3 is 14 residues. Germline-derived CDR1 and CDR2 are SNHLY and FYNNEI. In nucleotides, the CDR3 is TGTGCCAGCAAATCGACAGGGGCGGGGACTGAAGCTTTCTTT. The encoded protein is CASKSTGAGTEAFF.

The chain uses TRBV7-9 and TRBJ1-1; possible D gene TRBD1, 5 bases. Trimming removed 6 bases from V and 3 bases from J, with 14 bases in between. Germline V gives CDR1 SEHNR, CDR2 FQNEAQ (reference sequence). CDR3 size: 14 residues. CDR3 sequence reads: CASSSRAVDTEAFF. CDR3 nucleotide sequence: TGTGCCAGCAGTAGCAGGGCGGTCGACACTGAAGCTTTCTTT.

A single count supports this clone. The chain links TRBV23-1 to TRBJ1-5; tentatively, D is TRBD1 (6 bases). TRBV23-1 carries the ORF label, with uncertain function. The CDR3 has 14 residues. V was trimmed by 7 bases and J by 2 bases, leaving 12 bases between them. CDR3 in amino acids: CASTYRVGNQPQHF. The CDR3 nucleotides are TGCGCCAGCACCTACAGGGTGGGCAATCAGCCCCAGCATTTT.